Listed here are 16 T cell receptor beta chains from one sample, sequenced in a study of shared clonotypes between healthy human individuals. Assay: immunoSEQ multiplex PCR; the TCRdb copy retains only in-frame clones and omits some. The sample carries approximately 350,000 clones, 90% to 98% recorded once. Sequenced: memory CD8+ T cells sorted from blood. Subset meaning: CD45RO+ cells pooled with CCR7-negative TemRA cells. These receptors were collected from a man aged 30-40 years in good health.

The J gene is TRBJ2-1, the V gene TRBV5-1; the match to TRBD2 covers 9 bases. Germline lookup yields CDR1 SGHRS and CDR2 YFSETQ. The V gene end was trimmed by 4 bases and the J gene end by 4 bases; junction bases not matched to a gene: 6. The CDR3 loop spans 15 amino acids. The CDR3 sequence is CASSPRLAEYNEQFF. DNA for the CDR3: TGCGCCAGCAGCCCCCGACTAGCGGAATACAATGAGCAGTTCTTC.

The DNA of the CDR3 is TGTGCCAGCCGGGACAGGGTCTATGGCTACACCTTC. As protein: CASRDRVYGYTF. The rearrangement links TRBV5-5 to TRBJ1-2; 9 bases are a match to TRBD1. CDR1 is SGHKS and CDR2 is YYEKEE in the germline V gene (reference sequence). This CDR3 has 12 amino acids. With 7 bases clipped from V and 4 bases from J, the junction kept 2 bases outside the gene matches.

The chain employs TRBV7-6 and TRBJ2-5, with TRBD2 matching over 10 bases. V shed 5 bases and J 7 bases; nucleotides not matched to a gene: 19. CDR3 size: 18 residues. CDR1 is SGHVS and CDR2 is FNYEAQ in the germline V gene. The CDR3, as DNA: TGTGCCAGCAGCCAAAGTGACAATATAGCGGGAGGCCGGGGGACCCAGTACTTC. This encodes CASSQSDNIAGGRGTQYF.

V and J are TRBV4-2 and TRBJ2-3; D gene uncertain. This CDR3 region has 13 residues. Trimming cost V 1 base and J 6 bases, with 8 bases left between them. The germline CDR1 and CDR2 sequences are LGHNA and YNFKEQ. The CDR3 region is CASSQASRDTQYF. The CDR3 coding sequence is TGTGCCAGCAGCCAAGCGTCTCGGGATACGCAGTATTTT.

The chain has TRBV9 and TRBJ2-5; 8 positions agree with TRBD1. The germline gives CDR1 SGDLS, CDR2 YYNGEE. V shed 4 bases, J shed 5 bases, and the junction held 4 bases outside the gene matches. This CDR3 comprises 13 residues. Written as DNA, the CDR3 is TGTGCCAGCAGCCGACAGGGGTACGAGACCCAGTACTTC. This gives the protein CASSRQGYETQYF.

With respect to this clone: This sample includes further DNA sequences coding for the same CDR3. V usage is TRBV30 and J usage is TRBJ2-7, with D possibly being TRBD1 (6 bases). Trimming stripped 0 bases from V and 0 bases from J, with 6 bases between. The CDR3 consists of 13 residues. The germline gives CDR1 GTSNPN, CDR2 SVGIG (reference sequence). Here the CDR3 reads CAWSVDSSYEQYF. The CDR3 DNA sequence: TGTGCCTGGAGTGTGGACAGCTCCTACGAGCAGTACTTC.

Here the CDR3 DNA reads TGTGCCAGCAGCTTAAATACAGATTCCACAGATACGCAGTATTTT. This gives the protein CASSLNTDSTDTQYF. V is TRBV7-3 and J is TRBJ2-3; D is uncertain. Germline values: CDR1 SGHTA, CDR2 FQGTGA. Trimming shortened V by 1 base and J by 2 bases, and 10 bases separated the two germline ends. The CDR3 extends over 15 amino acids.

CDR3 nucleotide sequence: TGTGCCAGAGGGGGAGATGGCTACACCTTC. Protein sequence: CARGGDGYTF. The rearrangement links TRBV27 to TRBJ1-2; perhaps TRBD1 as D (6 bases). CDR3 length: 10 amino acids. V dropped 9 bases and J dropped 6 bases, with 8 bases sitting between them. The V gene's germline CDR1 is MNHEY and CDR2 SMNVEV (reference sequence).

V is TRBV7-8 and J is TRBJ2-3, with 10 bases fitting TRBD1. The CDR3 sequence is 17 residues long. J lost 2 bases, V lost 1 base, and 6 bases had no gene match. CDR1 SGHVS and CDR2 FQNEAQ come from the germline V gene. The CDR3 sequence is CASSLGLDRGSTDTQYF. CDR3 sequence (DNA): TGTGCCAGCAGCTTAGGTTTGGACAGGGGGTCCACAGATACGCAGTATTTT.

The chain carries TRBV7-2 and TRBJ2-7; 13 positions match TRBD2. The V segment lost 4 bases and the J segment 2 bases; nucleotides outside the gene matches: 5. The CDR3 sequence is 16 residues long. The germline gives CDR1 SGHTA, CDR2 FQGNSA. The CDR3 region has the DNA TGTGCCAGCAGCTGGACTAGCGGGAGTAGCCCCTACGAGCAGTACTTC. Encoded protein: CASSWTSGSSPYEQYF.

The CDR3 DNA sequence: TGTGCCAGTAGTATAGATAGGGGGGCGCGCAATCAGCCCCAGCATTTT. It is translated as CASSIDRGARNQPQHF. This chain joins TRBV19 and TRBJ1-5; a possible D gene is TRBD1 (6 bases). Germline values: CDR1 LNHDA, CDR2 SQIVND (reference sequence). Trimming stripped 0 bases from V and 2 bases from J, with 11 bases between. The CDR3 runs to 16 residues.

This chain uses TRBV19 with TRBJ1-1; D gene unclear. The V end lost 6 bases, the J end lost 3 bases, and 17 bases lay between the germline ends. Germline CDR1 reads LNHDA; CDR2 reads SQIVND (reference sequence). This CDR3 is built from 15 residues. The DNA of the CDR3 is TGTGCCAGTAGAAACCGAGGGAGAGGTGACACTGAAGCTTTCTTT. It yields the protein CASRNRGRGDTEAFF.

J is TRBJ2-5 and V is TRBV5-1; no clear D gene. The germline V gene encodes CDR1 SGHRS and CDR2 YFSETQ. This CDR3 contains 14 residues. Trimming pared 0 bases from V and 4 bases from J, leaving 10 bases between. The CDR3 loop reads CASSLGGKGETQYF. The CDR3 DNA reads TGCGCCAGCAGCTTGGGTGGGAAAGGAGAGACCCAGTACTTC.

The chain employs TRBV29-1 and TRBJ2-5; no firm D call. The CDR3 length is 14 residues. Germline CDR1 and CDR2: SQVTM and ANQGSEA. With 4 bases removed from V and 2 bases from J, the gap between germline ends came to 14 bases. CDR3 nucleotide sequence: TGCAGCGTTGGGTTCGGGTCCGGGCAAGAGACCCAGTACTTC. Translated: CSVGFGSGQETQYF.

V gene TRBV25-1 combines with J gene TRBJ2-5; D gene ambiguous. This CDR3 has 13 residues. The germline V gene has CDR1 MGHDK and CDR2 SYGVNS. Between the trimmed V and J ends, which lost 4 bases and 1 base, there was a span of 7 bases. CDR3 amino acids: CASSARIQETQYF. The CDR3 DNA sequence: TGTGCCAGCAGTGCCAGGATCCAAGAGACCCAGTACTTC.

This clone was recorded only once. The rearrangement joins TRBV6-1 to TRBJ2-7; D assignment may be TRBD1 or TRBD2 (7 bases each). The CDR3 spans 14 residues. Per the germline V gene, CDR1 is MNHNS and CDR2 is SASEGT. Trimming pared 6 bases from V and 6 bases from J, leaving 18 bases between. The CDR3, as DNA: TGTGCCAGCAGGGCGGGGAGGGGGCCCGGCGAGCAGTACTTC. Its translation: CASRAGRGPGEQYF.